This paragraph reports one TCR beta chain. Profiled with immunoSEQ multiplex PCR; TCRdb holds only in-frame clones, not every one. The sample lists more than 150,000 clones, around 84% occurring once. These data are taken from a study of blood T cell repertoires in COVID-19. The CDR3 has 14 residues. V lost 2 bases and J 2 bases, leaving 10 bases between the germline ends. CDR1 is KGHSH and CDR2 is LQKENI in the germline V gene. Sequencing was done on a sample of peripheral blood. The V and J genes are TRBV18 and TRBJ2-7; tentative D call: TRBD1 (6 bases). This receptor was identified in a man in his forties or fifties with active or convalescent COVID-19. The CDR3 reads CASSPKGQTYEQYF. The CDR3 DNA is TGTGCCAGCTCACCAAAGGGACAAACCTACGAGCAGTACTTC.